Listed below are T cell receptor beta chains from one sample, sequenced in a study of blood T cell repertoires in COVID-19. Measured with immunoSEQ multiplex PCR; TCRdb has only the in-frame clones, and not every one. Among some 80,000 clones, about 90% were seen once, and the ten largest hold 2% to 3%. Sequences were obtained from peripheral blood. These receptor sequences come from a human donor in a cohort sampled during active COVID-19. CDR3s include the opening cysteine and the closing phenylalanine or tryptophan. The D gene is left open where the match is weak.

j_call | v_call | d_call | cdr3_aa | cdr3_nt
TRBJ2-2 | TRBV7-8 | TRBD1 | CASSQDRGSTGELFF | TGTGCCAGCAGCCAGGACAGGGGCAGCACCGGGGAGCTGTTTTTT
TRBJ1-5 | TRBV4-1 | . | CASSQDPSANQPQHF | TGCGCCAGCAGCCAAGATCCCAGCGCCAATCAGCCCCAGCATTTT
TRBJ1-5 | TRBV30 | TRBD1 | CAWSRGQGHQPQHF | TGTGCCTGGAGCCGGGGACAGGGCCATCAGCCCCAGCATTTT
TRBJ1-4 | TRBV27 | TRBD1 | CASSFRLGQGMEKLFF | TGTGCCAGCAGTTTCAGGCTAGGACAGGGTATGGAAAAACTGTTTTTT
TRBJ2-3 | TRBV7-2 | TRBD2 | CASSLVSGGNTDTQYF | TGTGCCAGCAGCTTAGTCAGCGGGGGGAACACAGATACGCAGTATTTT
TRBJ2-1 | TRBV28 | TRBD2 | CASGGATSGRARSYNEQFF | TGTGCCAGCGGGGGGGCGACTAGCGGGAGGGCCCGCTCCTACAATGAGCAGTTCTTC
TRBJ2-7 | TRBV28 | TRBD1 | CASSLTGGEYEQYF | TGTGCCAGCAGTTTGACAGGGGGCGAATACGAGCAGTACTTC
TRBJ2-3 | TRBV11-2 | TRBD1 | CASANPRGQGSTDTQYF | TGTGCCAGCGCCAATCCAAGGGGGCAGGGTAGCACAGATACGCAGTATTTT
TRBJ2-7 | TRBV6-5 | . | CASSTGWEQYF | TGTGCCAGCAGTACCGGTTGGGAGCAGTACTTC
TRBJ1-5 | TRBV23-1 | . | CASSHQDPGGQPQHF | TGCGCCAGCAGTCACCAGGACCCGGGGGGTCAGCCCCAGCATTTT
TRBJ1-2 | TRBV6-5 | . | CASFPPGRPYGYTF | TGTGCCAGCTTCCCCCCAGGGAGGCCATATGGCTACACCTTC
TRBJ1-6 | TRBV9 | . | CASSVERSSYNSPLHF | TGTGCCAGCAGCGTAGAGAGGAGCTCCTATAATTCACCCCTCCACTTT
TRBJ2-7 | TRBV4-2 | . | CASSQEAGDSSYEQYF | TGTGCCAGCAGCCAAGAAGCCGGCGACAGCTCCTACGAGCAGTACTTC
TRBJ1-5 | TRBV19 | . | CASSIPFSSQPQHF | TGTGCCAGTAGTATCCCTTTTAGTAGTCAGCCCCAGCATTTT
TRBJ1-1 | TRBV7-9 | TRBD1 | CASSLAWVGQGGTEAFF | TGTGCCAGCAGCTTAGCTTGGGTAGGACAGGGGGGCACTGAAGCTTTCTTT